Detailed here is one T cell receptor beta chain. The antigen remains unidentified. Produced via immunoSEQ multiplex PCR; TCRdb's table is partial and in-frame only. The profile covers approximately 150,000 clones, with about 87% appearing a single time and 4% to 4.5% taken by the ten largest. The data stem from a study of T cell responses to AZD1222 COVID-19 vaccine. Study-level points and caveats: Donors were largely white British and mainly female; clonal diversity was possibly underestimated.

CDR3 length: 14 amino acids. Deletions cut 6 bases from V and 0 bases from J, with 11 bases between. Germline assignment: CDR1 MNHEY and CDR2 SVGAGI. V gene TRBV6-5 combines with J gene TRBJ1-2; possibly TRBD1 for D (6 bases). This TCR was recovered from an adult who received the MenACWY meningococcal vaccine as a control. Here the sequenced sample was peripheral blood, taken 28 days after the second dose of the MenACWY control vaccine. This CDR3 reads CASSHGQPNYGYTF. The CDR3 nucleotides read TGTGCCAGCAGCCACGGACAGCCTAACTATGGCTACACCTTC.